In its sample, the clone carrying this T cell receptor (beta chain) was seen a few times. These data belong to a study of human T cells and chemical hapten exposure. The length of the CDR3 is 13 residues. Germline lookup yields CDR1 KGHSH and CDR2 LQKENI. V gave up 3 bases and J gave up 8 bases, with 13 bases separating them. Regarding time point: pre-sensitization, week 0. Indicated treatment: therapeutic diphenylcyclopropenone sensitization with weekly scalp DPC. TCRdb reprocessed the RACE reads via MiXCR and lists one record per CDR3 protein. The sample has about 80,000 distinct CDR3 sequences, about 15% seen once.

The sequence was collected from a woman aged 45-65 years with alopecia areata. Some clones in this sample may be carry-over from other donors' samples. The chain is built from TRBV18 and TRBJ1-2; D may be TRBD1 (6 bases). Source: whole blood, taken in connection with sensitization to the hapten diphenylcyclopropenone (DPC). The CDR3 reads CASSPQGPDGYTF. The CDR3, as DNA: TGTGCCAGCTCACCCCAGGGGCCTGACGGCTACACCTTC. The complete variable domain, with remaining parts taken from reference TRBV18 and TRBJ1-2, reads NAGVMQNPRHLVRRRGQEARLRCSPMKGHSHVYWYRQLPEEGLKFMVYLQKENIIDESGMPKERFSAEFPKEGPSILRIQQVVRGDSAAYFCASSPQGPDGYTFGSGTRLTVV.